What follows are 9 T cell receptor beta chains derived from one specimen sequenced in a study of blood T cells in healthy people across ages. A second about 6 to 12 cycle PCR used barcoded and J-beta primers. TCRdb re-analysed the 5' RACE reads in MiXCR, keeping a single row per CDR3 protein. Of around 820,000 distinct CDR3 sequences listed, 25% were seen once; the top ten hold roughly 3.5%. These data were also filed under a second study, of T cells of mothers and their children.

The source material was blood. These receptors were collected from a boy aged 5 to 17 in good health.

This chain links TRBV7-2 with TRBJ1-2, with TRBD1 matching over 12 bases. This CDR3 contains 14 residues. The V gene's germline CDR1 is SGHTA and CDR2 FQGNSA. The ends lost 6 bases at V and 7 bases at J; junction bases unmatched: 6. CDR3 residues: CASSWDRGQGGYTF. Written as DNA, the CDR3 is TGTGCCAGCAGTTGGGACAGGGGGCAAGGTGGCTACACCTTC.

The V and J genes are TRBV28 and TRBJ2-5; the D gene is possibly TRBD2 (5 bases). CDR1 MDHEN and CDR2 SYDVKM come from the germline V gene. CDR3 length: 16 residues. Trimming removed 6 bases at V and 5 bases at J, with 22 bases between. The CDR3 protein is CASSPATGEPWETQYF. CDR3 DNA sequence: TGTGCCAGCAGCCCCGCGACCGGGGAGCCTTGGGAGACCCAGTACTTC.

This clonotype has a handful of counts. J is TRBJ2-1 and V is TRBV7-8, with 7 bases lining up with TRBD2. V shed 2 bases, J shed 7 bases, and the junction held 2 bases outside the gene matches. The CDR3 has 13 residues. The germline V gene encodes CDR1 SGHVS and CDR2 FQNEAQ. For the CDR3, the DNA is TGTGCCAGCAGCTTATACGGGAGGAATGAGCAGTTCTTC. It yields the protein CASSLYGRNEQFF.

Turning to this clonotype: The conserved closing phenylalanine or tryptophan is absent in this CDR3, likely reflecting a read error. The chain is built from TRBV6-5 and TRBJ2-2; D gene ambiguous. This CDR3 is 14 amino acids long. V lost 2 bases, J lost 1 base, and 5 bases lay in between. Per germline, CDR1 MNHEY and CDR2 SVGAGI. Here the CDR3 reads CASSYRENTGELFL. CDR3 DNA sequence: TGTGCCAGCAGTTACAGGGAGAACACCGGGGAGCTGTTTCTT.

The chain combines TRBV7-9 with TRBJ1-4; perhaps TRBD1 as D (6 bases). The ends were cut back, 3 bases at V and 6 bases at J, with 14 bases in the middle. This CDR3 is 15 amino acids long. Germline V gives CDR1 SEHNR, CDR2 FQNEAQ (reference sequence). The CDR3 DNA sequence: TGTGCCAGCAGCTTTCTTCGGGGGGCTGATGAAAAACTGTTTTTT. It encodes CASSFLRGADEKLFF.

This clonotype was observed a few times. The chain is built from TRBV28 and TRBJ2-7; the match to TRBD1 covers 9 bases. This CDR3 comprises 16 residues. V shed 5 bases, J shed 3 bases, and the junction held 11 bases outside the gene matches. Germline CDR1 and CDR2: MDHEN and SYDVKM. CDR3 bases: TGTGCCAGCAGTGGACAGGGGCTCGGAGACCACTACGAGCAGTACTTC. It yields the protein CASSGQGLGDHYEQYF.

The rearrangement links TRBV28 to TRBJ2-5; no definite D call. The V end was cut by 8 bases, the J end by 5 bases, with 9 bases between. The germline gives CDR1 MDHEN, CDR2 SYDVKM. The length of the CDR3 is 11 residues. CDR3 nucleotides: TGTGCCAGCGGATTGTGGGAGACCCAGTACTTC. Translated, it gives CASGLWETQYF. Full variable domain (rest looked up from reference TRBV28 and TRBJ2-5): DVKVTQSSRYLVKRTGEKVFLECVQDMDHENMFWYRQDPGLGLRLIYFSYDVKMKEKGDIPEGYSVSREKKERFSLILESASTNQTSMYLCASGLWETQYFGPGTRLLVL.

This clonotype was seen more than once but under ten times. This chain joins TRBV12-3 or TRBV12-4 and TRBJ2-4; D unresolved. The CDR3 contains 16 residues. V lost 5 bases and J 0 bases, leaving 14 bases between the germline ends. As DNA, the CDR3 is TGTGCCAGCAGTATTAGGGAAGGTGGAGCCAAAAACATTCAGTACTTC. This encodes CASSIREGGAKNIQYF.

CDR3 DNA sequence: TGTGCCAGCAGTCGGGACAGACGATTCGGCAATGAGCAGTTCTTC. Its translation is CASSRDRRFGNEQFF. The rearrangement uses TRBV6-5 and TRBJ2-1, with 7 bases aligning to TRBD1. Trimming took 5 bases from V and 6 from J; bases not matched to a gene: 10. The CDR3 has 15 residues. Germline V gene lookup returns CDR1 MNHEY and CDR2 SVGAGI.